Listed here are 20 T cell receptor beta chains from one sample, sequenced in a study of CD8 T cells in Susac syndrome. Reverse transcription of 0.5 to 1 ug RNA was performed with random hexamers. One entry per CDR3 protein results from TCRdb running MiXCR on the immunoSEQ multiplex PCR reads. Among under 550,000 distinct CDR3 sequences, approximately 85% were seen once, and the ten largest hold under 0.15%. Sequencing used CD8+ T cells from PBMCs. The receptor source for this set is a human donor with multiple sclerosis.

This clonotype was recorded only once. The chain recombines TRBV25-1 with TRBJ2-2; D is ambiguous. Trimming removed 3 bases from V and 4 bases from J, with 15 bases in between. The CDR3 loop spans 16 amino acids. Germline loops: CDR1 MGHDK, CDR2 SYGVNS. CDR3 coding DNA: TGTGCCAGCAGTGATTTCAGCGCTTCTGGCACCGGGGAGCTGTTTTTT. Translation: CASSDFSASGTGELFF.

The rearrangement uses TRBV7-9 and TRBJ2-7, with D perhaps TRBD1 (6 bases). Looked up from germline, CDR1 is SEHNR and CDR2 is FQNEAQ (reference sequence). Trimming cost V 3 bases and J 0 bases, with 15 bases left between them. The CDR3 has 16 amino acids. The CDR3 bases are TGTGCCAGCAGCTTTCCATCGGGACAATTCTCCTACGAGCAGTACTTC. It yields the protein CASSFPSGQFSYEQYF.

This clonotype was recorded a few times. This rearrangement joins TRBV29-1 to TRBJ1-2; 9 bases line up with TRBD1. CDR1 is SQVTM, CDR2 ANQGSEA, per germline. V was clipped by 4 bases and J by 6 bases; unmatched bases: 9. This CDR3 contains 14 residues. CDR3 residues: CSVVVSGTGNGYTF. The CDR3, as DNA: TGCAGCGTTGTCGTGAGTGGGACAGGGAATGGCTACACCTTC.

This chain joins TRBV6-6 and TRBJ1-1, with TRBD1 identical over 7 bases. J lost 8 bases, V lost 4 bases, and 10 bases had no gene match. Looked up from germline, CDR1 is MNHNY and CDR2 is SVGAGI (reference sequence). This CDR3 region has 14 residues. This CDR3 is CASSFTHRDREAFF. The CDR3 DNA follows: TGTGCCAGCAGTTTCACTCACCGGGACAGAGAAGCTTTCTTT.

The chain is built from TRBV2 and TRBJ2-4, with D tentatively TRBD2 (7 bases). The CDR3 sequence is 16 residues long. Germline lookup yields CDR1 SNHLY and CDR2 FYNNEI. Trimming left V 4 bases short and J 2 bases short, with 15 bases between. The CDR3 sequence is CASSARGAGTKNIQYF. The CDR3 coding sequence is TGTGCCAGCAGTGCTCGGGGGGCTGGGACCAAAAACATTCAGTACTTC.

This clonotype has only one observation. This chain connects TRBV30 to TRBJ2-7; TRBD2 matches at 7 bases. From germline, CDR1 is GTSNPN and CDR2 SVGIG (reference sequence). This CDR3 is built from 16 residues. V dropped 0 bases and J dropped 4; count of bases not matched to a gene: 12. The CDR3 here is CAWSVDRLAGAYEQYF. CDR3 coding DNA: TGTGCCTGGAGTGTAGATCGGTTAGCGGGTGCTTACGAGCAGTACTTC.

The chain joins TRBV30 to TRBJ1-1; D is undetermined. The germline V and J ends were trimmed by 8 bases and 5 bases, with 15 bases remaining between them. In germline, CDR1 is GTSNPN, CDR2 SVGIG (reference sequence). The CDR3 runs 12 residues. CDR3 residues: CALEFSLTEAFF. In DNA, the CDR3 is TGTGCCCTGGAATTTAGTCTGACTGAAGCTTTCTTT.

The CDR3 coding sequence is TGTGCCAGCAGCCCCTTTTCCGAGAACACCGGGGAGCTGTTTTTT. Translating it yields CASSPFSENTGELFF. The J gene is TRBJ2-2, the V gene TRBV7-6; D gene unclear. CDR1 and CDR2 from the germline V gene are SGHVS and FNYEAQ. The CDR3 length is 15 residues. The V gene lost 5 bases and the J gene lost 1 base, with 11 bases spanning the gap.

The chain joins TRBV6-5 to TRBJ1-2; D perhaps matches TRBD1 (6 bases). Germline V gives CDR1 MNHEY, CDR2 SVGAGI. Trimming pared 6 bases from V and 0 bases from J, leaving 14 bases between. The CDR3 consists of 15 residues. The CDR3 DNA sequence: TGTGCCAGCAGCCCGGGACAAGCTTCTAACTATGGCTACACCTTC. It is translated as CASSPGQASNYGYTF.

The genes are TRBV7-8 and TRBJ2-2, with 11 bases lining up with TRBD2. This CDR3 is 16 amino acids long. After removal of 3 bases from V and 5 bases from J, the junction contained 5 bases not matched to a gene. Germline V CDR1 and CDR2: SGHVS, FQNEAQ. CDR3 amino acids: CASSFALAGATGELFF. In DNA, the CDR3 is TGTGCCAGCAGCTTTGCACTAGCGGGGGCTACCGGGGAGCTGTTTTTT.

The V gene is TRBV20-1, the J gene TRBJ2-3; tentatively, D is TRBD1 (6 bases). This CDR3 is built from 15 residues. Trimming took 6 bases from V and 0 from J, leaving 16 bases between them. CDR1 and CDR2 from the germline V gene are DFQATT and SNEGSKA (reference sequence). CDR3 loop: CSARTDTSSTDTQYF. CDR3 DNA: TGCAGTGCCAGGACAGATACCTCTAGCACAGATACGCAGTATTTT.

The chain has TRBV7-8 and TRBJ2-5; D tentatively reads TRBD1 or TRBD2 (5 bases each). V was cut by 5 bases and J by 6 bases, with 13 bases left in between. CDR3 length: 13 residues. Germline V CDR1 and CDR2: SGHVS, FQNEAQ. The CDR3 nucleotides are TGTGCCAGCAGCGGGAGTTGGGGACAGACCCAGTACTTC. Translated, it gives CASSGSWGQTQYF.

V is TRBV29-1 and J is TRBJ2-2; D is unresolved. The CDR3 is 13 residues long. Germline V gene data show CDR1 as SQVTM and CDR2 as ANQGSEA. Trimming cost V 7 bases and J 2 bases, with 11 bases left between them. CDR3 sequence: CSGVNKNTGELFF. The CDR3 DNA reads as TGCAGCGGTGTAAACAAAAACACCGGGGAGCTGTTTTTT.

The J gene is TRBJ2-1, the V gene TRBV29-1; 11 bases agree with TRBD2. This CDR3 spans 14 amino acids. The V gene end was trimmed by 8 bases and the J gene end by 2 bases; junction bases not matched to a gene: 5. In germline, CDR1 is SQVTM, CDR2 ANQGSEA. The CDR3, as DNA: TGCAGCTTCCTAGCGGGAGGCGCCTACAATGAGCAGTTCTTC. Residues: CSFLAGGAYNEQFF.

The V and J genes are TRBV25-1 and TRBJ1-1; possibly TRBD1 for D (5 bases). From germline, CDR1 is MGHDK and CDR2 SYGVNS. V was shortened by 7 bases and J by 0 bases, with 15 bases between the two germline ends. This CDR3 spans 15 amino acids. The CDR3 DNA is TGTGCCAGCATAGGGAAGGGACGGATGAACACTGAAGCTTTCTTT. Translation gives CASIGKGRMNTEAFF.

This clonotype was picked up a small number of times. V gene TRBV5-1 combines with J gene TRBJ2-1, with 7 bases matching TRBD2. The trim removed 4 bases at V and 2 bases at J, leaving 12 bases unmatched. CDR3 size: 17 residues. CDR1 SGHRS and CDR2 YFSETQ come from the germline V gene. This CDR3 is CASSAAWGSGPYNEQFF. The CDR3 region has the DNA TGCGCCAGCAGCGCCGCTTGGGGTAGCGGGCCCTACAATGAGCAGTTCTTC.

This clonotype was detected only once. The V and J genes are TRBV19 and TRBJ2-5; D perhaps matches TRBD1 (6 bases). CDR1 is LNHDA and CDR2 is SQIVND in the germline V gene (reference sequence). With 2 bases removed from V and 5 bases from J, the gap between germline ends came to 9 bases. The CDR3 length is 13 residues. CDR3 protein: CASSIRGSETQYF. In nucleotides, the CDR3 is TGTGCCAGTAGTATAAGGGGGTCGGAGACCCAGTACTTC.

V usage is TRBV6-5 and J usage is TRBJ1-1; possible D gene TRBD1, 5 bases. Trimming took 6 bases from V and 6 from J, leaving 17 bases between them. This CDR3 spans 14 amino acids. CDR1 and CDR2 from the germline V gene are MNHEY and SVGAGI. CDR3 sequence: CASREAGLGSEAFF. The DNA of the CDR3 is TGTGCCAGCAGGGAAGCAGGGCTCGGCTCTGAAGCTTTCTTT.

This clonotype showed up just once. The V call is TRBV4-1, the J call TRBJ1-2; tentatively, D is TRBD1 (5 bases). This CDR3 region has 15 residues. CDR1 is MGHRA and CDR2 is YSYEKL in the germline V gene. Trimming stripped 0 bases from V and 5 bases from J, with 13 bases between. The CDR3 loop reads CASSQEGLGDYGYTF. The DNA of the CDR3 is TGCGCCAGCAGCCAAGAGGGGCTGGGGGATTATGGCTACACCTTC.

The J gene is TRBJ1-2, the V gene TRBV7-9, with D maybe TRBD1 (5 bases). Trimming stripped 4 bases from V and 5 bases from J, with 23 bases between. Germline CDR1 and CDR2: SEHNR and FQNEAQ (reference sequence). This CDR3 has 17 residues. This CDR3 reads CASSSQDSVGKGYGYTF. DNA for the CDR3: TGTGCCAGCAGCTCACAAGACAGTGTGGGGAAGGGGTATGGCTACACCTTC.